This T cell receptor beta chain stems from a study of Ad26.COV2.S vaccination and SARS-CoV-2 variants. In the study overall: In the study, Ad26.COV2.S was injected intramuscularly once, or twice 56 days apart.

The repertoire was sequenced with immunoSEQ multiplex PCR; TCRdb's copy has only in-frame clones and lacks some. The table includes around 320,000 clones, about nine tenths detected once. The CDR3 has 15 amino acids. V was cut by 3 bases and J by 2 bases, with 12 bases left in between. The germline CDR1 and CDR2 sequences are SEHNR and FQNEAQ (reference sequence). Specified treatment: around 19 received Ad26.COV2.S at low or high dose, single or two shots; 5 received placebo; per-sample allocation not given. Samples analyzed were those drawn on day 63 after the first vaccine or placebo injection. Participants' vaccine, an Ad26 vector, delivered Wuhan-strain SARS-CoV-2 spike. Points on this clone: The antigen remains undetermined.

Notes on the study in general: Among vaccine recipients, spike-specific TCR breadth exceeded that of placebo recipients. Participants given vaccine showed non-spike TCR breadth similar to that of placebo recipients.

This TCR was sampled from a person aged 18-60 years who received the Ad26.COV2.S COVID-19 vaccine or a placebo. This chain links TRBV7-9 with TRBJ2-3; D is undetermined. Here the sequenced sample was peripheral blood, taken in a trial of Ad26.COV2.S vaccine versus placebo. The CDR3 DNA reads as TGTGCCAGCAGCTTTACGGGCAGACTCACAGATACGCAGTATTTT. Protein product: CASSFTGRLTDTQYF.